This T cell receptor (beta chain) emerged from a study of cytomegalovirus exposure and HLA in healthy donors (dated by TCRdb to 2015 to 2018). Regarding the complete study: According to an earlier analysis of several hundred of the donors, about 179 million T cells yielded 117 million unique TCR beta sequences and 276 Gb of sequence data. In addition to the first cohort of 666 subjects, a separate validation cohort of 120 different subjects was used. All discovery cohort repertoires had been generated using a single sequencing platform. Among several hundred genotyped donors of the cohort, an average of around 240,000 unique TCR beta nucleotide sequences was sequenced per donor, of which roughly 17% were non-productive. Rather than using new phenotypic data, the later analysis identified candidate immune exposures from TCR beta sequences and from how often those sequences occurred across donors. The genetic ancestry cluster associated with self-reported Caucasian donors included roughly four fifths of the 300 to 400 genotyped donors. The number of typed donors differed by locus: 629-630 for A, B, C, DRB1 and DQB1; some 500 for DQA1; 600 to 610 for DPA1; and about 470 for DPB1. A later analysis re-examined previously published TCR beta repertoires from just over 650 donors and added high-resolution HLA genotyping to investigate patterns of TCR occurrence. The study combined high-throughput TCR immunosequencing, statistical association of individual TCRs with disease status, and machine learning to predict cytomegalovirus infection status. Because of strong linkage in the cohort, 4 to 6 DR-DQ haplotypes were treated as single units for association and clustering. Class I and class II HLA loci were covered by the typing at four-digit resolution. Using immunosequencing, the study profiled T cell repertoires from 640 or so subjects and related those repertoires to cytomegalovirus serostatus. A later genetic analysis used genome-wide SNP genotypes for about three fifths of the 666 donors, treating that subset as a discovery cohort. The aim of the study was to test whether cataloging public T cell receptors could identify signatures of past pathogen exposure. In an earlier analysis of a few hundred of the donors, high-throughput TCR beta sequencing was used to judge whether each TCR beta V gene segment behaved as functional or pseudogenic. Donor age, sex, ethnicity and CMV serostatus were compiled together with the repertoire data. An early release that covered some 640 HLA-typed donors contained approximately 300 gigabases of sequencing data and about 93 million unique TCR sequences. Broad study findings and their caveats: A cluster of highly shared sequence variants was judged likely to be a technical artifact of the sequencing pipeline. The classifier was reported to diagnose cytomegalovirus status with high specificity and sensitivity in both the original cohort and the validation cohort. According to a later analysis, TCR association rates differed among HLA loci, with DRB1 alleles showing the most associated TCRs and HLA-C alleles showing the fewest. CMV serostatus was the only immune exposure information available for the cohort. Several of the top co-occurrence clusters appeared to be linked to parvovirus B19, influenza, CMV and Epstein-Barr virus, according to a later analysis. In this cohort, only TCR beta chains were sequenced, and detectable features were limited by the absence of alpha or paired-chain data. Because counts were too low, about 18 rarely observed V segments, including chromosome 9 orphons, were left out of the earlier analysis of some 600 of the donors. Because HLA typing was missing for some donors at each locus, association tests included only the typed subset. Because the 87-base-pair reads could not distinguish some IMGT-functional V segments, including TRBV6-2 and TRBV6-3, those segments were excluded. It was suggested by the authors that the approach could potentially be generalized to other disease states and immunological phenotypes. Correlated functional status among segregating V segments might be attributable to linkage disequilibrium, but an unknown experimental factor could not be ruled out. In an earlier analysis of under 600 of the donors, most TCR beta V segments were observed in productive rearrangements about 87% or about 30% of the time, broadly matching IMGT annotations. In a later analysis, HLA-associated TCR beta chains were found to be more clonally expanded and to have lower generation probabilities than equally common non-associated chains. When HLA alleles, especially DR and DQ, strongly co-occurred, TCR associations were difficult to assign to individual alleles. A further reported finding was that TCR beta sequences accurately predicted the HLA-A and HLA-B alleles for most subjects in the first cohort. Three of the identified cytomegalovirus-associated TCR beta chains were confirmed in vitro to be specific for cytomegalovirus antigens. Presence/absence analyses assumed roughly uniform sequencing depth across donors, an assumption that may not hold. The study listed 164 TCR beta chains as associated with cytomegalovirus. V-gene and J-gene trimming of TCR beta chains was associated with a missense DCLRE1C variant in a later genetic analysis, and the association was replicated in an independent cohort. According to a later genetic analysis, donors in an Asian-associated ancestry cluster had fewer N-insertions in productive TCRs than the approximately 650-donor mean. Specific HLA alleles were associated with some 15,000 TCR beta sequences at a false discovery rate of 0.05 in a later analysis. According to a later analysis, most CMV-associated TCR beta chains appeared to be HLA-restricted, and the HLA associations seemed to be driven largely by CMV exposure. While some public TCRs were present in many individuals, most TCR sequences turned up only very rarely across donors.

Regarding this clone: What this receptor recognizes is not known. Base qualities were left out, and no much larger clone turns up one base away.

In total, 666 healthy bone marrow donors made up the cohort. Cohort members were all nominally healthy when sampled, although unrecorded immune exposures were likely present. The donor was CMV seropositive and belonged to the group of 250 to 300 seropositive cohort members. Every donor gave a peripheral blood sample, and the peripheral blood mononuclear cells from that sample were used for TCR beta sequencing. Genomic DNA was extracted from the blood cell samples with the Qiagen DNeasy Blood Extraction Kit. Counted from cysteine to phenylalanine, this CDR3 has 14 amino acids. The read is trimmed to its CDR3 DNA, 42 bases read in frame from base 1. Sequences PRHDT (CDR1) and FYEKMQ (CDR2) are obtained from the germline V gene (reference sequence). The germline ends are 9 bases apart after V is trimmed by 4 bases and J by 0 bases. Library generation was performed with the immunoSEQ multiplex PCR assay. A mixture of 60 forward primers for TCR Vbeta segments and 13 reverse primers for TCR Jbeta segments was used in the multiplex PCR. A multiplex PCR assay on genomic DNA amplified the CDR3 region of rearranged TCR beta genes. The amplified TCR beta libraries were sequenced on the Illumina HiSeq System as 87-base-pair reads. On the study's bioinformatics: A later analysis tallied around 80 million unique TCR beta chains across the approximately 670 repertoires, and around 12 million of those chains were shared by two or more donors. Raw reads were error-corrected and collapsed into unique sequences by a nearest-neighbor algorithm in which closely related sequences were merged to remove PCR and sequencing errors. V, D and J gene segments were assigned by aligning CDR3 sequences to IMGT reference sequences. For a sequence to be retained, a match of at least six nucleotides was required to both a V gene segment and a J gene segment. Rearrangements were classified as productive when the CDR3 lacked stop codons and remained in frame with V and J, and all other rearrangements were classified as non-productive. Following IMGT convention, CDR3 was defined as the stretch from the second conserved V-encoded cysteine up to the conserved J-encoded phenylalanine. Sequences without an unambiguous match to a single V gene segment were excluded from the earlier analysis of about 640 of the donors. In an earlier analysis of 450 to 750 of the donors, a V segment was called functional when productive rearrangements were above 56.7%, and segregating when the standard deviation between donors exceeded 5%. A statistical classification framework was built for diagnosing cytomegalovirus status from the catalog of TCR beta chain sequences. In a later analysis, V and J genes were assigned by comparing TCR nucleotide sequences against IMGT/GENE-DB human TR gene sequences. The TCRdist pipeline was used in a later analysis to assign CDR3 sequences and most-parsimonious VDJ recombination scenarios. In a later analysis, every TCR beta chain was defined by the combination of its CDR3 amino acid sequence and its V-gene family, and reads without a unique V-gene family were dropped. As a way to deal with suspected cross-contamination and a sequencing artifact, a later analysis dropped 450 to 600 nucleotide sequences that were highly shared and had low generation probability. For each public chain, a later analysis derived a clonal expansion index from normalized ranks of inferred template counts within each repertoire. In a later analysis, generation probabilities were computed using a VDJ recombination model fitted to out-of-frame rearrangements, and the results were checked against IGoR. In a later analysis, TCR-TCR, TCR-HLA and TCR-CMV co-occurrence was scored with hypergeometric tests, and a repertoire-size bias correction was applied to TCR pairs. In a later analysis, false discovery rates were estimated by permuting HLA or CMV assignments 20 times. In a later analysis, co-occurring TCRs were grouped using DBSCAN, with TCRdist sequence similarity added in when clustering inside HLA-allele-positive subsets. For co-occurrence clustering, repertoires with fewer than 30,000 or more than 120,000 public chains were excluded, along with 5 or 6 repertoires with anomalous nucleotide sharing. In TCRdb, the immuneACCESS table is reduced to in-frame sequences with V and J assigned. These tables do not hold every clone; where another copy was compared, an unresolved V gene accounts for under half, and the others remain unexplained. V, J and clone size are those of that table, while D and trimming were read from the DNA. The sample has some 150,000 clones on record, about three fifths of them singletons. The leading ten clones occupy about 3% of the sample.

The sequence was obtained from a woman aged 25 to 39 in good health and CMV-seropositive. Rearrangement joined TRBV13 to TRBJ1-1, and the D gene may be TRBD1, 6 bases matching. The specimen sequenced was PBMCs. The nucleotide sequence reads TGTGCCAGCAGCTCCGGACAGCTGAACACTGAAGCTTTCTTT. This yields the protein CASSSGQLNTEAFF.